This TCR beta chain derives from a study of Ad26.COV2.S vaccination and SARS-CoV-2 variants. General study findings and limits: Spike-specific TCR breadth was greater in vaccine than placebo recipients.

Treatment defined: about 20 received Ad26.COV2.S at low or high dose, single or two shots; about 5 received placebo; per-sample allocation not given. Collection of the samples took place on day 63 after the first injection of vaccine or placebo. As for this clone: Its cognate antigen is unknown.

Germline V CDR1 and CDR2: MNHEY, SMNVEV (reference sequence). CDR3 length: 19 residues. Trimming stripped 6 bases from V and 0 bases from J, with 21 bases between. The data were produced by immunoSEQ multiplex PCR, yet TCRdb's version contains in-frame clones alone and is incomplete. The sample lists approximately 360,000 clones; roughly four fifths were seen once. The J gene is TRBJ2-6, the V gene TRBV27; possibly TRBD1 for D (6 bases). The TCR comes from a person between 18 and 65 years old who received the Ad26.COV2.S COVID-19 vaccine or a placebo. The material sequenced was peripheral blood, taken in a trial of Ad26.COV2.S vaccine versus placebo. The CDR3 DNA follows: TGTGCCAGCAGAACTTACTCCAGGGGTGGGCACTCTGGGGCCAACGTCCTGACTTTC. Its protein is CASRTYSRGGHSGANVLTF.